This T cell receptor beta chain was sequenced for a study of T cell repertoires in cytomegalovirus infection. Only one count was recorded for this clonotype. The CDR3 contains 16 residues. Trimming shortened V by 5 bases and J by 0 bases, and 11 bases separated the two germline ends. CDR1 ENHRY and CDR2 SYGVKD come from the germline V gene. MiXCR, run by TCRdb on the reads, gives a single entry per CDR3 protein. Among 250,000 or so distinct CDR3 sequences listed, about 15% were seen once. V and J are TRBV10-3 and TRBJ1-6; D ambiguous. The clonotype comes from a human donor in good health (CMV status not recorded). Some clones in this sample may be carry-over from other donors' samples. Specimen: CD8+ T cells from PBMCs. The DNA of the CDR3 is TGTGCCATCAGTCCCGGGGAAAGCTCCTATAATTCACCCCTCCACTTT. Translation gives CAISPGESSYNSPLHF.